Below, 32 T cell receptor beta chains from the same sample are listed, as sequenced in a study of blood T cell repertoires in COVID-19. The protocol was immunoSEQ multiplex PCR, while the TCRdb copy is restricted to in-frame clones and leaves out a portion. The repertoire has roughly 230,000 clones, about 80% of them found once; the top ten carry about 4.2%. Sequenced input: peripheral blood. These receptors were collected from a man aged 50-60 years with active or convalescent COVID-19.

This clone has only one observation. V and J are TRBV5-1 and TRBJ1-1; D might be TRBD1 (5 bases). CDR1 and CDR2 from the germline V gene are SGHRS and YFSETQ. This CDR3 comprises 17 residues. Trimming took 0 bases from V and 3 from J, leaving 18 bases between them. The CDR3 nucleotides are TGCGCCAGCAGCTTGGTAGGGGTCGTTGACGTGTACACTGAAGCTTTCTTT. Translating gives CASSLVGVVDVYTEAFF.

The V gene is TRBV15, the J gene TRBJ2-7, with a possible D match to TRBD2 (5 bases). Germline CDR1 reads LNHNV; CDR2 reads YYDKDF (reference sequence). This CDR3 has 14 amino acids. Trimming shortened V by 3 bases and J by 3 bases, and 12 bases separated the two germline ends. The CDR3: CATSSRGLGYEQYF. The CDR3 DNA reads TGTGCCACCAGCAGCCGGGGTCTCGGCTACGAGCAGTACTTC.

The chain uses TRBV5-4 and TRBJ1-1; D remains unclear. The CDR3 runs to 14 residues. The germline V gene encodes CDR1 SGHNT and CDR2 YYREEE (reference sequence). Trimming took off 1 base at V and 1 base at J, with 8 bases between the two ends. As DNA, the CDR3 is TGTGCCAGCAGCTTGATGGGCCCGAACACTGAAGCTTTCTTT. The encoded protein is CASSLMGPNTEAFF. The whole variable domain, remainder taken from reference TRBV5-4 and TRBJ1-1, is ETGVTQSPTHLIKTRGQQVTLRCSSQSGHNTVSWYQQALGQGPQFIFQYYREEENGRGNFPPRFSGLQFPNYSSELNVNALELDDSALYLCASSLMGPNTEAFFGQGTRLTVV.

CDR3 DNA: TGTGCCAGCAGTGAATGGAGCGGGGGGGCTAGAGAGACCCAGTACTTC. Its protein is CASSEWSGGARETQYF. J is TRBJ2-5 and V is TRBV6-1; the match to TRBD2 covers 10 bases. V gave up 2 bases and J gave up 4 bases; unmatched junction bases: 7. Germline V gives CDR1 MNHNS, CDR2 SASEGT. The CDR3 extends over 16 amino acids.

V gene TRBV18 combines with J gene TRBJ2-3; TRBD2 agrees at 13 bases. CDR3 length: 16 residues. Looked up from germline, CDR1 is KGHSH and CDR2 is LQKENI. J gave up 4 bases and V 3 bases, and 4 bases lay outside the gene matches. The chain's CDR3 is CASSPWTSGGADTQYF. CDR3 coding DNA: TGTGCCAGCTCACCCTGGACTAGCGGGGGAGCAGATACGCAGTATTTT.

The count of this clone is one. The V call is TRBV28, the J call TRBJ2-2; 7 bases agree with TRBD1. The V gene's germline CDR1 is MDHEN and CDR2 SYDVKM. The junction had 6 bases not matched to a gene; V was cut back by 4 bases and J by 1 base. The CDR3 is 16 residues long. The DNA of the CDR3 is TGTGCCAGCAGTTATTTCAGGGGGTTGAACACCGGGGAGCTGTTTTTT. Translated, it gives CASSYFRGLNTGELFF.

The chain joins TRBV19 to TRBJ1-6; the D gene is possibly TRBD1 (6 bases). The CDR3 sequence is 15 residues long. The germline V gene has CDR1 LNHDA and CDR2 SQIVND (reference sequence). V lost 7 bases and J lost 7, with 17 bases in between. The CDR3 bases are TGTGCCAGTAAACGAGGACAGCAGAACAATTCACCCCTCCACTTT. Translated, it gives CASKRGQQNNSPLHF.

V usage is TRBV9 and J usage is TRBJ2-1; 12 nucleotides align to TRBD2. With 0 bases clipped from V and 5 bases from J, the junction kept 6 bases outside the gene matches. The CDR3 runs 17 residues. The germline CDR1 and CDR2 sequences are SGDLS and YYNGEE. CDR3 in amino acids: CASSVASSGGADNEQFF. DNA of the CDR3: TGTGCCAGCAGCGTAGCGTCTAGCGGGGGGGCCGACAATGAGCAGTTCTTC.

The rearrangement links TRBV6-2 or TRBV6-3 to TRBJ2-3; D is uncertain. From germline, CDR1 is MNHEY and CDR2 SVGEGT. The CDR3 is 12 residues long. V gave up 2 bases and J gave up 2 bases, with 2 bases separating them. The CDR3, as DNA: TGTGCCAGCAGTTACCTCACAGATACGCAGTATTTT. Translating it yields CASSYLTDTQYF.

The genes are TRBV5-8 and TRBJ1-2; no definite D call. The CDR3 has 9 amino acids. Per the germline V gene, CDR1 is SGHTS and CDR2 is YDEGEE. The CDR3 is CATLDGYTF. CDR3 nucleotides: TGTGCGACTCTAGATGGCTACACCTTC.

This clone was recorded a few times. V gene TRBV7-8 combines with J gene TRBJ1-4; D ambiguous. Germline values: CDR1 SGHVS, CDR2 FQNEAQ. The CDR3 spans 16 residues. The germline V and J ends were trimmed by 3 bases and 0 bases, with 11 bases remaining between them. CDR3 loop: CASSLTRVATNEKLFF. In nucleotides, the CDR3 is TGTGCCAGCAGCTTGACTAGGGTTGCAACTAATGAAAAACTGTTTTTT.

As DNA, the CDR3 is TGTGCCAGCAGTTACTACGCTAGCGCACGCACAGATACGCAGTATTTT. It translates to CASSYYASARTDTQYF. The rearrangement joins TRBV6-2 or TRBV6-3 to TRBJ2-3, with D possibly being TRBD2 (6 bases). Germline V gene lookup returns CDR1 MNHEY and CDR2 SVGEGT. V lost 1 base and J lost 1, with 12 bases in between. CDR3 length equals 16 residues.

The chain joins TRBV5-1 to TRBJ2-3; 11 nucleotides line up with TRBD2. Trimming took 1 base from V and 1 from J; bases not matched to a gene: 8. CDR3 size: 18 residues. From germline, CDR1 is SGHRS and CDR2 YFSETQ. The CDR3 DNA is TGCGCCAGCAGCTTGACGAATCTAGCGGGGGGCGGCACAGATACGCAGTATTTT. Translation: CASSLTNLAGGGTDTQYF.

CDR3 amino acids: CASSAQGATANEKLFF. CDR3 coding DNA: TGTGCCAGCAGCGCGCAGGGGGCCACGGCTAATGAAAAACTGTTTTTT. J is TRBJ1-4 and V is TRBV9; TRBD1 aligns across 8 bases. V lost 3 bases, J lost 3 bases, and 7 bases stayed unmatched. CDR1 and CDR2 from the germline V gene are SGDLS and YYNGEE. The CDR3 is made up of 16 amino acids.

The chain uses TRBV6-1 and TRBJ1-5; D gene uncertain. Germline CDR1 reads MNHNS; CDR2 reads SASEGT. The CDR3 extends over 16 amino acids. The germline V and J ends were trimmed by 4 bases and 1 base, with 14 bases remaining between them. The CDR3 region is CASSVRGKDSNQPQHF. CDR3 in DNA: TGTGCCAGCAGTGTTCGGGGAAAGGACAGCAATCAGCCCCAGCATTTT.

A note on this clone: Other DNA variants within this sample encode the same CDR3. The genes are TRBV9 and TRBJ1-1; D gene unclear. Germline V gene lookup returns CDR1 SGDLS and CDR2 YYNGEE. The CDR3 length is 14 residues. The V end lost 0 bases, the J end lost 0 bases, and 6 bases lay between the germline ends. CDR3 protein: CASSVAGMNTEAFF. The CDR3 region has the DNA TGTGCCAGCAGCGTAGCCGGGATGAACACTGAAGCTTTCTTT. Drawing the rest from reference TRBV9 and TRBJ1-1, the complete variable domain is DSGVTQTPKHLITATGQRVTLRCSPRSGDLSVYWYQQSLDQGLQFLIQYYNGEERAKGNILERFSAQQFPDLHSELNLSSLELGDSALYFCASSVAGMNTEAFFGQGTRLTVV.

This clone has more than one count but fewer than ten. The chain joins TRBV2 to TRBJ1-4; TRBD1 agrees at 10 bases. V gave up 0 bases and J gave up 3 bases; unmatched junction bases: 4. Germline V CDR1 and CDR2: SNHLY, FYNNEI. This CDR3 is 17 amino acids long. The CDR3 sequence is CASSEAGTGVANEKLFF. Written as DNA, the CDR3 is TGTGCCAGCAGTGAAGCAGGGACAGGGGTAGCTAATGAAAAACTGTTTTTT.

The sample holds one count of this clone. This rearrangement joins TRBV10-3 to TRBJ2-2; 15 bases match TRBD2. Trimming took 6 bases from V and 3 from J; bases not matched to a gene: 8. This CDR3 region has 18 residues. From germline, CDR1 is ENHRY and CDR2 SYGVKD. The CDR3 region has the DNA TGTGCCATCAGCCGGACTAGCGGGGGGGCCTCGGACACCGGGGAGCTGTTTTTT. This gives the protein CAISRTSGGASDTGELFF.

The chain recombines TRBV18 with TRBJ2-2, with D possibly TRBD1 on 6 matching bases. Germline CDR1 and CDR2: KGHSH and LQKENI. This CDR3 comprises 15 residues. V lost 5 bases to trimming and J lost 0 bases, with 10 bases between them. In nucleotides, the CDR3 is TGTGCCAGCTCATCGACAGGTCCGAACACCGGGGAGCTGTTTTTT. Translation gives CASSSTGPNTGELFF.

The genes are TRBV7-9 and TRBJ1-5, with D unresolved. In germline, CDR1 is SEHNR, CDR2 FQNEAQ (reference sequence). The CDR3 has 13 amino acids. V lost 3 bases and J 3 bases, leaving 6 bases between the germline ends. In DNA form, the CDR3 reads TGTGCCAGCAGCTTCGGAGACAATCAGCCCCAGCATTTT. Translating gives CASSFGDNQPQHF.

V is TRBV2 and J is TRBJ2-7; D perhaps matches TRBD2 (5 bases). The CDR3 totals 14 residues. Germline values: CDR1 SNHLY, CDR2 FYNNEI. The ends were cut back, 9 bases at V and 2 bases at J, with 17 bases in the middle. CDR3 sequence reads: CASMGRGLPYEQYF. The CDR3 region has the DNA TGTGCCAGTATGGGAAGAGGGCTCCCCTACGAGCAGTACTTC.

The CDR3 DNA follows: TGCGCCAGCAGCCTTACTTCGGGACTAGCCGGCACAGATACGCAGTATTTT. This gives the protein CASSLTSGLAGTDTQYF. The chain uses TRBV5-1 and TRBJ2-3; 9 nucleotides agree with TRBD2. This CDR3 is 17 amino acids long. Per the germline V gene, CDR1 is SGHRS and CDR2 is YFSETQ. J was trimmed by 1 base and V by 4 bases; bases with no gene match: 10.

This sequence joins TRBV7-2 and TRBJ1-4; D not resolved. This CDR3 comprises 14 residues. Per germline, CDR1 SGHTA and CDR2 FQGNSA. Trimming stripped 5 bases from V and 8 bases from J, with 15 bases between. DNA of the CDR3: TGTGCCAGCAGCATGTCCGGACTCAACGAAAAACTGTTTTTT. Amino acids: CASSMSGLNEKLFF.

This sequence joins TRBV7-2 and TRBJ2-1; the D gene is possibly TRBD1 (5 bases). CDR3 size: 13 residues. V lost 2 bases, J lost 13 bases, and 15 bases lay in between. Per the germline V gene, CDR1 is SGHTA and CDR2 is FQGNSA. The CDR3 reads CASSLSQARPQFF. CDR3 DNA: TGTGCCAGCAGCTTATCACAGGCAAGGCCCCAGTTCTTC. The full variable domain, with the rest looked up from reference TRBV7-2 and TRBJ2-1, is GAGVSQSPSNKVTEKGKDVELRCDPISGHTALYWYRQSLGQGLEFLIYFQGNSAPDKSGLPSDRFSAERTGGSVSTLTIQRTQQEDSAVYLCASSLSQARPQFFGPGTRLTVL.

V is TRBV7-9 and J is TRBJ2-3; no definite D call. Per germline, CDR1 SEHNR and CDR2 FQNEAQ (reference sequence). V was clipped by 0 bases and J by 0 bases, with 4 bases between them. The CDR3 has 14 residues. The CDR3 loop is CASSLAGSTDTQYF. CDR3 in DNA: TGTGCCAGCAGCTTAGCGGGCAGCACAGATACGCAGTATTTT.

The J gene is TRBJ2-1, the V gene TRBV5-6; D is undetermined. The CDR3 totals 12 residues. Trimming left V 2 bases short and J 4 bases short, with 4 bases between. CDR1 and CDR2 (germline): SGHDT, YYEEEE. The CDR3 region has the DNA TGTGCCAGCAGCTTTATATACAATGAGCAGTTCTTC. Protein: CASSFIYNEQFF.

The V gene is TRBV9, the J gene TRBJ1-5; a possible D gene is TRBD1 (5 bases). V was pared by 4 bases and J by 1 base, with 18 bases between. This CDR3 region has 17 residues. Germline lookup yields CDR1 SGDLS and CDR2 YYNGEE. CDR3 sequence: CASSTTDHPSSNQPQHF. CDR3 bases: TGTGCCAGCAGCACGACAGACCACCCATCGAGCAATCAGCCCCAGCATTTT.

The count of this clone is one. The genes are TRBV11-2 and TRBJ2-3, with 9 bases fitting TRBD2. V dropped 0 bases and J dropped 0; count of bases not matched to a gene: 4. The length of the CDR3 is 17 residues. Germline CDR1 reads SGHAT; CDR2 reads FQNNGV. The CDR3 DNA follows: TGTGCCAGCAGCTTAGAGGTAGCGGGGGCTAGCACAGATACGCAGTATTTT. It yields the protein CASSLEVAGASTDTQYF.

The chain has TRBV7-2 and TRBJ1-2, with D possibly TRBD1 on 5 matching bases. The V end lost 0 bases, the J end lost 5 bases, and 13 bases lay between the germline ends. The CDR3 has 15 residues. The germline V gene encodes CDR1 SGHTA and CDR2 FQGNSA. The CDR3, as DNA: TGTGCCAGCAGCTTAGCAGGGGCAGCCCGTTATGGCTACACCTTC. Amino acids: CASSLAGAARYGYTF.

This clone showed up just a few times. The CDR3 here is CATRDRGMNTEAFF. CDR3 DNA sequence: TGTGCCACCAGGGACAGGGGAATGAACACTGAAGCTTTCTTT. This chain joins TRBV15 and TRBJ1-1; 9 bases are a match to TRBD1. The CDR3 loop spans 14 amino acids. J was trimmed by 0 bases and V by 6 bases; bases with no gene match: 2. CDR1 LNHNV and CDR2 YYDKDF come from the germline V gene (reference sequence).

This chain uses TRBV10-3 with TRBJ2-5; 7 bases align to TRBD1. The CDR3 is made up of 16 amino acids. Germline values: CDR1 ENHRY, CDR2 SYGVKD. V was clipped by 9 bases and J by 4 bases; unmatched bases: 17. This chain's CDR3 is CAIQNPTGERRETQYF. The CDR3 DNA reads TGTGCCATTCAGAACCCCACAGGGGAACGGAGAGAGACCCAGTACTTC.

The CDR3 here is CASSSRASGRYEQYF. The CDR3 DNA follows: TGTGCCAGCAGCTCCCGGGCTAGCGGCAGGTACGAGCAGTACTTC. The chain links TRBV13 to TRBJ2-7; 7 nucleotides line up with TRBD2. The length of the CDR3 is 15 residues. Germline V gene sequence: CDR1 PRHDT, CDR2 FYEKMQ (reference sequence). The junction had 10 bases not matched to a gene; V was cut back by 4 bases and J by 4 bases. The variable domain in full, with the rest retrieved from reference TRBV13 and TRBJ2-7, is AAGVIQSPRHLIKEKRETATLKCYPIPRHDTVYWYQQGPGQDPQFLISFYEKMQSDKGSIPDRFSAQQFSDYHSELNMSSLELGDSALYFCASSSRASGRYEQYFGPGTRLTVT.